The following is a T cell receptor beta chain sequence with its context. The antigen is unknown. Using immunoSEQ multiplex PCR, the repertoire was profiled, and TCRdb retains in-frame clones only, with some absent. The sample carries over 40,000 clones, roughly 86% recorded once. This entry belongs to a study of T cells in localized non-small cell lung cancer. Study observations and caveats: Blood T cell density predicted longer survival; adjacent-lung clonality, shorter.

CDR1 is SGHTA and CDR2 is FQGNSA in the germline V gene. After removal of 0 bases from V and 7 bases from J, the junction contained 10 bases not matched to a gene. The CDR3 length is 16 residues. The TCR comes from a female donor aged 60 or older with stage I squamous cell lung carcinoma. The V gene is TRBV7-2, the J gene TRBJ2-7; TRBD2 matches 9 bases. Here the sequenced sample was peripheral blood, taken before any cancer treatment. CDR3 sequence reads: CASSLAASGRTEEQYF. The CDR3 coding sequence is TGTGCCAGCAGCTTAGCGGCCAGCGGGAGGACGGAAGAGCAGTACTTC.